This entry is about one T cell receptor (beta chain). Random-hexamer reverse transcription was applied to roughly 0.5 to 1 ug RNA. In TCRdb, the immunoSEQ multiplex PCR reads were re-called with MiXCR into one record per CDR3 protein. Here the sample spans about 180,000 distinct CDR3 sequences, roughly 94% being singletons. These data originate in a study of CD8 T cells in Susac syndrome. Across the study: Patients with Susac syndrome were therapy-naive, treated with corticosteroids, or treated with intravenous immunoglobulin alone when blood was collected.

This CDR3 contains 12 residues. Trimming cost V 3 bases and J 3 bases, with 6 bases left between them. The germline V gene encodes CDR1 SGHAT and CDR2 FQNNGV. Purification of the CD8+ and CD4+ T cells relied on negative isolation, and TEMRA cells underwent FACS enrichment. The chain uses TRBV11-2 and TRBJ2-7; no clear D. The sequence was collected from a human donor with Susac syndrome. Sequenced input: CD4+ T cells from PBMCs. CDR3 in DNA: TGTGCCAGCAGCTTTCTGTACTACGAGCAGTACTTC. It yields the protein CASSFLYYEQYF.